A selection of T cell receptor beta chains follows, all from one sample in a study of shared T cell receptors in the human thymus. Assay: immunoSEQ multiplex PCR; the TCRdb copy retains only in-frame clones and omits some. The data show some 720,000 clones, roughly 90% seen once. This sample also belongs to another study, concerning human thymus T cells.

The sequencing input was thymocytes. The receptors derive from a boy younger than two with a congenital heart defect. Both conserved end residues are part of each CDR3. The D gene is left open where the match is weak. Size values are once, few and many counts, or a class for expanded clones, and some rows have none.

D gene | J gene | clone size | V gene | CDR3 DNA | CDR3 protein
TRBD1 | TRBJ2-3 | - | TRBV2 | TGTGCCAGCAGAGGACAGGGACTTAGTACGCAGTATTTT | CASRGQGLSTQYF
TRBD1 | TRBJ1-1 | - | TRBV6-5 | TGTGCCAGCAGTTTCAGGGGGCTCGCTGAAGCTTTCTTT | CASSFRGLAEAFF
- | TRBJ1-1 | - | TRBV7-6 | TGTGCCAGCAGCTTAGGGCAGGTGAACACTGAAGCTTTCTTT | CASSLGQVNTEAFF
- | TRBJ2-7 | - | TRBV12-2 | TGTGCAAGTCGCTTGGTAGCGGGTCCCGACGCCGAGCAGTACTTC | CASRLVAGPDAEQYF
TRBD1 | TRBJ1-5 | - | TRBV19 | TGTGCCAGTAGTGGACAGGGGGGTCAGCCCCAGCATTTT | CASSGQGGQPQHF
TRBD1 | TRBJ1-4 | - | TRBV5-1 | TGCGCCAGCAGCTTGGACAGGGGGAGAAGTGTTGGAAAACTGTTTTTT | CASSLDRGRSVGKLFF
TRBD2 | TRBJ2-1 | - | TRBV15 | TGTGCCACCAGCCAGAGGGCGCGACCGGGACTAGCGGTCTACAATGAGCAGTTCTTC | CATSQRARPGLAVYNEQFF
TRBD2 | TRBJ2-1 | - | TRBV5-1 | TGCGCCAGCAGCTTGGGACTAGCGGGATGGACCTACAATGAGCAGTTCTTC | CASSLGLAGWTYNEQFF
- | TRBJ2-7 | - | TRBV30 | TGTGCCTGGAGTGGACACAAACACTACGAGCAGTACTTC | CAWSGHKHYEQYF
TRBD1 | TRBJ1-5 | - | TRBV2 | TGTGCCAGCAGTGAAAACCCCTCCCGGGACAGGGTTCCATCGAGCAATCAGCCCCAGCATTTT | CASSENPSRDRVPSSNQPQHF
- | TRBJ2-4 | - | TRBV14 | TGTGCCAGCAGCCACCCCAGGTTCGCCAAAAACATTCAGTACTTC | CASSHPRFAKNIQYF
TRBD2 | TRBJ2-5 | - | TRBV10-3 | TGTGCCATCAGTGAGTCCGGAGGGAGGGCCCAAGAGACCCAGTACTTC | CAISESGGRAQETQYF
TRBD2 | TRBJ2-1 | once | TRBV12-5 | TGTGCTAGTGGTTTGACCAACGAGGGGACTAGAGCTGAGCAGTTCTTC | CASGLTNEGTRAEQFF
TRBD2 | TRBJ2-7 | - | TRBV7-6 | TGTGCCAGCAGCTTAAAGGTCAGCGGGAGCGGCAGCTCCTACGAGCAGTACTTC | CASSLKVSGSGSSYEQYF
- | TRBJ2-7 | - | TRBV7-2 | TGTGCCAGCAGCTTAGAGCGGCACTACGAGCAGTACTTC | CASSLERHYEQYF
- | TRBJ2-7 | few | TRBV2 | TGTGCCAGCAGTGGTCCCCCGGTCTACGAGCAGTACTTC | CASSGPPVYEQYF
- | TRBJ2-3 | - | TRBV19 | TGTGCCAGTAGTATAAGACTAGGGGCAGATACGCAGTATTTT | CASSIRLGADTQYF
- | TRBJ1-1 | - | TRBV2 | TGTGCCAGCAGTGAAGCGTGGGGAGGGTTGAACACTGAAGCTTTCTTT | CASSEAWGGLNTEAFF
- | TRBJ2-7 | - | TRBV21-1 | TGTGCCAGCAGCACATTAGCGGGAGGGGGCTCCTACGAGCAGTACTTC | CASSTLAGGGSYEQYF
TRBD1 | TRBJ2-7 | - | TRBV29-1 | TGCAGCGTTGAGGTACAGGGGCGCGAGCAGTACTTC | CSVEVQGREQYF
TRBD2 | TRBJ2-5 | - | TRBV4-2 | TGTGCCAGCAGCCAAGAGGGGGGGGAAGAGACCCAGTACTTC | CASSQEGGEETQYF
TRBD2 | TRBJ2-3 | - | TRBV13 | TGTGCCAGCAGCCCCAGAGCTAGCGGGATAAGCACAGATACGCAGTATTTT | CASSPRASGISTDTQYF
TRBD2 | TRBJ2-7 | - | TRBV10-1 | TGCGCCAGCAGCCCGACTAGCGGGAGTAGCTCCTACGAGCAGTACTTC | CASSPTSGSSSYEQYF
TRBD1 | TRBJ2-7 | once | TRBV15 | TGTGCCACCAGCAGAAGACAGGGATTCGGCTACGAGCAGTACTTC | CATSRRQGFGYEQYF
- | TRBJ2-1 | - | TRBV10-2 | TGCGCCAGCAGTGAGTGGGGATCAGCGGGCTACAATGAGCAGTTCTTC | CASSEWGSAGYNEQFF
TRBD1 | TRBJ2-7 | - | TRBV18 | TGTGCCAGCTCACCATATCCCGGGACAGTCACCTACGAGCAGTACTTC | CASSPYPGTVTYEQYF
TRBD1 | TRBJ1-1 | - | TRBV18 | TGTGCCAGCTCACCCGGCAGGGGGTACACTGAAGCTTTCTTT | CASSPGRGYTEAFF
TRBD1 | TRBJ2-2 | - | TRBV4-3 | TGCGCCAGCAGCCAAGATAGGGGGTCGGACAGGGGAGACACCGGGGAGCTGTTTTTT | CASSQDRGSDRGDTGELFF
- | TRBJ2-2 | - | TRBV7-3 | TGTGCCAGCAGGTTCGCAGGGCAATCGACCGGGGAGCTGTTTTTT | CASRFAGQSTGELFF
TRBD1 | TRBJ1-4 | - | TRBV7-6 | TGTGCCAGCAGCCACCGACAGGGTGAAAAACTGTTTTTT | CASSHRQGEKLFF
- | TRBJ2-7 | once | TRBV11-3 | TGTGCCAGCAGCTTATGGGGCGAGCTCTACGAGCAGTACTTC | CASSLWGELYEQYF
TRBD2 | TRBJ2-7 | - | TRBV7-9 | TGTGCCAGCAGCTTAGGTCAGCGGGAGGTGTACGAGCAGTACTTC | CASSLGQREVYEQYF
TRBD2 | TRBJ2-1 | - | TRBV4-1 | TGCGCCAGCAGCCAAGGGACTAGCGGGGTTTCCTCCTACAATGAGCAGTTCTTC | CASSQGTSGVSSYNEQFF
TRBD2 | TRBJ2-3 | - | TRBV4-3 | TGCGCCAGCAGCCAAGCAGGCGGGACTAGCGGGAGTAAGAGCACAGATACGCAGTATTTT | CASSQAGGTSGSKSTDTQYF
- | TRBJ2-1 | - | TRBV27 | TGTGCCAGAAGACTAGGAAACAGGACCTACAATGAGCAGTTCTTC | CARRLGNRTYNEQFF
TRBD2 | TRBJ2-1 | - | TRBV28 | TGTGCCAGCAGTGTCACTAGCGGGAGTCTTGCTGAGCAGTTCTTC | CASSVTSGSLAEQFF
- | TRBJ2-7 | - | TRBV11-3 | TGTGCCAGCAGCTTAGATTCTCTGGTAGCGCTTAGACCGGGGGAGCAGTACTTC | CASSLDSLVALRPGEQYF
- | TRBJ2-3 | - | TRBV27 | TGTGCCAGCAGTTTATCCGGCACAGATACGCAGTATTTT | CASSLSGTDTQYF
- | TRBJ1-1 | - | TRBV15 | TGTGCCACCAGCAGAATGGGCAGGGAGGGGCCAAGGACTGAAGCTTTCTTT | CATSRMGREGPRTEAFF
TRBD1 | TRBJ2-1 | - | TRBV7-9 | TGTGCCAGCAGCCGCCGGGACAGACGCTACAATGAGCAGTTCTTC | CASSRRDRRYNEQFF
TRBD2 | TRBJ2-3 | - | TRBV5-4 | TGTGCCAGCAGCCCGGGACTAAGCACAGATACGCAGTATTTT | CASSPGLSTDTQYF
- | TRBJ2-7 | - | TRBV20-1 | TGCAGTGCTAGAGCCAGCTACGAGCAGTACTTC | CSARASYEQYF